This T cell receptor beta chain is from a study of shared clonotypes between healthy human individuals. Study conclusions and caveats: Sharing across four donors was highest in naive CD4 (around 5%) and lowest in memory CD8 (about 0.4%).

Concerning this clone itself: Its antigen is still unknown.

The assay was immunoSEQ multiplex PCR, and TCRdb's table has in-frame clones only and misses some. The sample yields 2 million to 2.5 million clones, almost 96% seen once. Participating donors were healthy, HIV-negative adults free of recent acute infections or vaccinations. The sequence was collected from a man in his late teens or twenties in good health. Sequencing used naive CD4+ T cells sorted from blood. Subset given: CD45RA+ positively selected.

The CDR3 sequence is CAWSGTGLNQPQHF. The CDR3 DNA sequence: TGTGCCTGGAGTGGGACAGGTTTGAATCAGCCCCAGCATTTT. The chain is built from TRBV30 and TRBJ1-5, with TRBD1 matching 7 bases. The CDR3 contains 14 residues. The germline CDR1 and CDR2 sequences are GTSNPN and SVGIG (reference sequence). Trimming at V came to 1 base and at J to 4 bases, leaving 4 bases not matched to a gene.